The text below deals with one T cell receptor beta chain. Its antigen is currently unknown. Germline CDR1 MNHEY, CDR2 SVGAGI. CDR3 length equals 14 residues. V gave up 4 bases and J gave up 4 bases; unmatched junction bases: 4. Clones were read by immunoSEQ multiplex PCR, and TCRdb kept only the in-frame ones, dropping some. The table lists 2 million to 2.5 million clones, approximately 94% of them singletons. Naive CD8 populations comprised CD45RO-negative cells positively selected for CCR7, excluding terminally differentiated effector memory CD45RA+ cells. This sample is part of a study of shared clonotypes between healthy human individuals. Study results and limitations: An effect of sequencing depth on clonotype sharing among donors was expected. Few donors restricted represented genetic and exposure-history diversity.

The rearrangement uses TRBV6-5 and TRBJ2-7; TRBD2 aligns across 10 bases. What was sequenced was naive CD8+ T cells from PBMCs. The receptor was isolated from a young man in good health. Some clones in this sample may be carry-over from other donors' samples. Here the CDR3 DNA reads TGTGCCAGCAGTTTCCTAGCGGGAGTGTACGAGCAGTACTTC. Its protein is CASSFLAGVYEQYF.